The clone carrying this T cell receptor beta chain is a singleton in its sample. Antigen specificity is unknown. The record originates from a study of siplizumab effects on memory and regulatory T cells. Study-level findings and limits: Relative to controls at around 25%, mappable alloreactive CD4+ clones exhibited a mean Treg-derived proportion of around 69% with siplizumab.

Libraries were prepared by immunoSEQ multiplex PCR; TCRdb keeps only in-frame clonotypes and omits some of them. The table includes some 100,000 clones, 90% to 95% detected once. The V gene lost 6 bases and the J gene lost 5 bases, with 17 bases spanning the gap. Germline V lookup: CDR1 MNHNS, CDR2 SASEGT. The CDR3 runs to 14 residues. The receptor was derived from a human donor in good health. The sequenced sample was Tregs sorted from blood. The chain is built from TRBV6-1 and TRBJ2-7; D unresolved. The CDR3 DNA reads as TGTGCCAGCAGCCCCCTAGTCTCAATCAACGAGCAGTACTTC. Amino acid sequence: CASSPLVSINEQYF.